A selection of T cell receptor beta chains follows, all from one sample in a study of cytomegalovirus exposure and HLA in healthy donors. This table comes from immunoSEQ multiplex PCR, and its TCRdb copy is limited to in-frame clones, with some not included. The sample lists around 200,000 clones, around four fifths occurring once. Sample: PBMCs. The receptors here all came from a woman in her fifties or sixties in good health and CMV-seropositive. CDR3s include the opening cysteine and the closing phenylalanine or tryptophan. A D gene is named only where the DNA matches it firmly. The size field is filled for only some rows; it gives once, few, many or a size class.

v_call	d_call	j_call	clone_size	cdr3_aa	cdr3_nt
TRBV10-2	TRBD2	TRBJ2-1	NA	CASAGLAGEASYNEQFF	TGCGCCAGCGCGGGACTAGCGGGGGAGGCTTCCTACAATGAGCAGTTCTTC
TRBV11-2	TRBD1	TRBJ1-1	NA	CASTTGTANTEAFF	TGTGCCAGCACCACCGGGACAGCTAACACTGAAGCTTTCTTT
TRBV6-6	NA	TRBJ1-1	NA	CASRSRIEAFF	TGTGCCAGCAGGTCCAGGATTGAAGCTTTCTTT
TRBV30	NA	TRBJ1-5	NA	CAWSGDEGVLRPQHF	TGTGCCTGGAGTGGCGACGAAGGGGTTCTTCGGCCCCAGCATTTT
TRBV7-2	TRBD2	TRBJ2-1	NA	CASSLVWRGGLAGQFF	TGTGCCAGCAGCTTAGTTTGGCGGGGGGGCCTGGCCGGACAGTTCTTC
TRBV18	TRBD2	TRBJ2-1	NA	CASSPPGLAGGNEQFF	TGTGCCAGCTCACCACCGGGACTAGCGGGGGGCAATGAGCAGTTCTTC
TRBV28	NA	TRBJ2-7	many	CASSFEGDYEQYF	TGTGCCAGCAGTTTCGAAGGGGATTACGAGCAGTACTTC
TRBV7-2	TRBD2	TRBJ2-1	NA	CASSLAGPYYNEQFF	TGTGCCAGCAGCCTAGCGGGGCCATACTACAATGAGCAGTTCTTC
TRBV2	NA	TRBJ1-6	NA	CASSVEGGKNSPLHF	TGTGCCAGCAGTGTTGAGGGAGGAAAAAATTCACCCCTCCACTTT
TRBV21-1	NA	TRBJ1-2	NA	CASSKARAVHGYTF	TGTGCCAGCAGCAAAGCGAGGGCAGTCCATGGCTACACCTTC
TRBV5-1	NA	TRBJ1-4	NA	CASSLAVNEKLFF	TGCGCCAGCAGCTTGGCGGTTAATGAAAAACTGTTTTTT
TRBV5-8	TRBD2	TRBJ2-7	NA	CASSPGLTSGEAYEQYF	TGTGCCAGCAGCCCCGGATTGACTAGCGGGGAGGCCTACGAGCAGTACTTC
TRBV6-6	NA	TRBJ1-1	NA	CASRRDGGNTEAFF	TGTGCCAGCAGGCGGGATGGGGGGAACACTGAAGCTTTCTTT
TRBV9	TRBD1	TRBJ1-3	NA	CASSVEWWTGGPGNTIYF	TGTGCCAGCAGCGTAGAGTGGTGGACAGGGGGCCCCGGAAACACCATATATTTT
TRBV19	NA	TRBJ1-2	NA	CASSTDSNINYGYTF	TGTGCCAGTAGTACGGACAGTAATATTAACTATGGCTACACCTTC
TRBV28	NA	TRBJ1-1	NA	CASSPRSTEAFF	TGTGCCAGCAGCCCAAGGAGCACTGAAGCTTTCTTT
TRBV28	NA	TRBJ1-3	few	CASSSGVNSGNTIYF	TGTGCCAGCAGCAGTGGAGTGAATTCTGGAAACACCATATATTTT
TRBV7-8	NA	TRBJ1-5	NA	CASSLNPQRGNQPQHF	TGTGCCAGCAGCTTAAATCCCCAGAGGGGGAATCAGCCCCAGCATTTT
TRBV19	NA	TRBJ1-4	few	CASSEGTDEKLFF	TGTGCCAGTAGTGAGGGAACCGATGAAAAACTGTTTTTT
TRBV11-2	NA	TRBJ2-5	NA	CASSSPGILETQYF	TGTGCCAGCAGCTCCCCAGGGATTCTCGAGACCCAGTACTTC
TRBV30	NA	TRBJ2-1	once	CAWSVVQGPSNEQFF	TGTGCCTGGAGTGTAGTCCAGGGCCCATCGAATGAGCAGTTCTTC
TRBV9	NA	TRBJ1-1	NA	CASSSSRGMNTEAFF	TGTGCCAGCAGCTCCTCCAGAGGAATGAACACTGAAGCTTTCTTT
TRBV19	TRBD1	TRBJ2-7	NA	CASSPGQTVQYF	TGTGCCAGTAGCCCGGGACAGACCGTGCAGTACTTC
TRBV4-2	NA	TRBJ1-1	NA	CASSPSEGTGDTEAFF	TGTGCCAGCAGCCCCTCGGAGGGGACGGGGGACACTGAAGCTTTCTTT
TRBV5-1	TRBD2	TRBJ2-3	NA	CASSPRASGGGDTQYF	TGCGCCAGCAGCCCAAGGGCTAGCGGGGGGGGAGATACGCAGTATTTT
TRBV6-1	NA	TRBJ2-3	once	CASSGRGGAPDTQYF	TGTGCCAGCAGTGGAAGAGGGGGGGCCCCAGATACGCAGTATTTT
TRBV14	TRBD2	TRBJ2-5	NA	CASSPRTSGASQETQYF	TGTGCCAGCAGCCCTCGGACTAGCGGGGCCTCCCAAGAGACCCAGTACTTC
TRBV19	TRBD1	TRBJ1-3	NA	CASSIYRGGNTIYF	TGTGCCAGTAGTATATACAGGGGTGGAAACACCATATATTTT
TRBV7-9	NA	TRBJ2-5	NA	CASSLRPYEGEETQYF	TGTGCCAGCAGCTTAAGGCCCTATGAGGGCGAAGAGACCCAGTACTTC
TRBV7-6	NA	TRBJ2-5	few	CASSLARSAPYF	TGTGCCAGCAGCTTAGCGAGGTCAGCTCCGTACTTC
TRBV11-2	NA	TRBJ2-7	NA	CASSLAEGRGYYEQYF	TGTGCCAGCAGCTTAGCGGAAGGACGGGGTTACTACGAGCAGTACTTC
TRBV25-1	TRBD1	TRBJ2-1	once	CASSGQGNVGEQFF	TGTGCCAGCAGTGGACAGGGGAATGTGGGCGAGCAGTTCTTC
TRBV7-9	NA	TRBJ1-3	NA	CASSEQGRSSGNTIYF	TGTGCCAGCAGCGAACAGGGACGGAGCTCTGGAAACACCATATATTTT
TRBV5-1	TRBD2	TRBJ2-5	NA	CASSLPSGGGTQYF	TGCGCCAGCAGCTTGCCGTCGGGGGGTGGGACCCAGTACTTC
TRBV6-5	NA	TRBJ2-2	NA	CASSYSRAGKGELFF	TGTGCCAGCAGTTACTCTAGGGCGGGGAAGGGGGAGCTGTTTTTT
TRBV7-9	NA	TRBJ2-7	NA	CASSVSGSDEQYF	TGTGCCAGCAGCGTTTCAGGGTCCGACGAGCAGTACTTC
TRBV5-1	TRBD2	TRBJ2-5	once	CASSLRLARETQYF	TGCGCCAGCAGCCTCAGACTAGCGCGTGAGACCCAGTACTTC
TRBV27	NA	TRBJ2-5	NA	CASSRHFRGEEETQYF	TGTGCCAGCAGTCGACACTTTAGAGGGGAGGAAGAGACCCAGTACTTC
TRBV19	TRBD1	TRBJ2-7	few	CASSSGTESGEQYF	TGTGCCAGTAGTTCTGGGACAGAATCAGGCGAGCAGTACTTC
TRBV7-9	NA	TRBJ2-2	NA	CASSLDSTGELFF	TGTGCCAGCAGCTTAGACAGCACCGGGGAGCTGTTTTTT